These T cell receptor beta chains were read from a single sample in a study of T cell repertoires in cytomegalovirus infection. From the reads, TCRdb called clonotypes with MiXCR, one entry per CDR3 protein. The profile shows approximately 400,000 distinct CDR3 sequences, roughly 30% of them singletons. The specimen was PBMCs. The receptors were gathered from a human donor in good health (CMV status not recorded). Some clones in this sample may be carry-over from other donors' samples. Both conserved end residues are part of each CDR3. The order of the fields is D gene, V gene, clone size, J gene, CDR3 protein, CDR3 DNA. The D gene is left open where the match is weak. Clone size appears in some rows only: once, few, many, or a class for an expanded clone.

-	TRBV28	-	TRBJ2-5	CASSSDYREETQYF	TGTGCCAGCAGTTCGGACTACAGGGAAGAGACCCAGTACTTC
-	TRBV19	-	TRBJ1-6	CASSSGDIRASYNSPLHF	TGTGCCAGTAGTAGCGGGGACATCAGAGCCTCCTATAATTCACCCCTCCACTTT
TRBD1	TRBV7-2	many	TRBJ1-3	CASSRGQGLSGNTIYF	TGTGCCAGCAGCAGGGGACAGGGACTCTCTGGAAACACCATATATTTT
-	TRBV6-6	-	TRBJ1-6	CAGADSNNSPLHF	TGTGCCGGCGCGGACAGCAATAATTCACCCCTCCACTTT
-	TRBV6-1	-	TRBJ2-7	CASSELDAVNEQYF	TGTGCCAGCAGTGAGCTAGATGCCGTGAACGAGCAGTACTTC
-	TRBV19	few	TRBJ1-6	CASSIQGRDSPLHF	TGTGCCAGTAGTATCCAGGGTCGGGATTCACCCCTCCACTTT
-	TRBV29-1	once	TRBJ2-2	CSVLPATGELFF	TGCAGCGTTTTGCCCGCGACCGGGGAGCTGTTTTTT
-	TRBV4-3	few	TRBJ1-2	CASSQDGGGQYGYTF	TGCGCCAGCAGCCAAGATGGGGGGGGCCAGTATGGCTACACCTTC
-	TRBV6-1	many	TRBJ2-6	CASSPRGPNSGANVLTF	TGTGCCAGCAGTCCACGGGGTCCGAACTCTGGGGCCAACGTCCTGACTTTC
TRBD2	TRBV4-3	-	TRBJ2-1	CASSLTGLAGGYNEQFF	TGCGCCAGCAGCCTTACCGGACTAGCGGGGGGCTACAATGAGCAGTTCTTC
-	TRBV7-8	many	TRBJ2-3	CASSLTGLETDTQYF	TGTGCCAGCAGCCTCACAGGGTTGGAGACAGATACGCAGTATTTT
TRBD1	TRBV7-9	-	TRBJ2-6	CASNLGGQVHSGANVLTF	TGTGCCAGCAACTTAGGGGGACAGGTGCACTCTGGGGCCAACGTCCTGACTTTC
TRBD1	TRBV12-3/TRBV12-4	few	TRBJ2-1	CASSSRDREQFF	TGTGCCAGCAGTTCGAGGGACAGGGAGCAGTTCTTC
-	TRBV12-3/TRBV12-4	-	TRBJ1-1	CASSLGPGGEAFF	TGTGCCAGCAGTTTAGGCCCTGGGGGTGAAGCTTTCTTT
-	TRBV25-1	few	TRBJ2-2	CASSVGSVGELFF	TGTGCCAGCAGTGTGGGTAGTGTCGGGGAGCTGTTTTTT
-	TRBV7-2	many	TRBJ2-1	CASSLFKGTYNEQFF	TGTGCCAGCAGCTTATTCAAGGGAACCTACAATGAGCAGTTCTTC
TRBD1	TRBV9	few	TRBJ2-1	CASSSVSGQVSHEQFF	TGTGCCAGCAGCTCCGTTTCGGGACAGGTTAGCCATGAGCAGTTCTTC